The clone carrying this TCR beta chain was detected many times. The antigen remains unidentified. Conversion of TCR transcripts into cDNA relied on 5'RACE template switching, which added a universal primer site and UMIs. TCRdb used MiXCR to reprocess the 5' RACE reads, holding one entry per CDR3 protein. This repertoire shows about 49,000 distinct CDR3 sequences, roughly 7.5% found once; its top ten account for 28%. This sample is drawn from a study of T cells after yellow fever vaccination. Broader study findings: Most primary-vaccination clones reappeared after the booster (approximately 95% CD4, approximately 88% CD8). The appearance of a small share of clonotypes in both CD4 and CD8 compartments was observed.

The sample in question was CD8+ T cells sorted from PBMCs, obtained less than 16 days after the first yellow fever vaccination. This receptor was taken from a man aged 18 to 29 who received the YFV17D yellow fever vaccine.

The CDR3 DNA reads as TGTGCCAGCAGCGCCGGGACACAGCTCTCTAGCAATCAGCCCCAGCATTTT. It translates to CASSAGTQLSSNQPQHF. V and J are TRBV5-5 and TRBJ1-5, with D perhaps matching TRBD1 (6 bases). Germline V gene sequence: CDR1 SGHKS, CDR2 YYEKEE (reference sequence). The V gene lost 4 bases and the J gene lost 0 bases, with 17 bases spanning the gap. The CDR3 has 17 amino acids.